A single sample gave rise to the 3 T cell receptor beta chains below, sequenced in a study of T cells in Graves' hyperthyroidism and ophthalmopathy. The source material, RNA transcripts, was used to amplify TCR beta CDR3 regions. TCR CDR3 regions were first amplified by RT-PCR with HTBI primers. TCRdb itself ran the multiplex PCR reads through MiXCR, one entry per CDR3 protein. The repertoire holds roughly 700,000 distinct CDR3 sequences, roughly 17% seen once, with roughly a sixth in the top ten. The specimen was blood. The receptors here all came from a man aged 45-65 years with Graves' hyperthyroidism.

This clonotype came up a few times. The V and J genes are TRBV28 and TRBJ2-7; perhaps TRBD1 as D (6 bases). With 7 bases removed from V and 3 bases from J, the gap between germline ends came to 10 bases. The CDR3 has 12 residues. Germline V gives CDR1 MDHEN, CDR2 SYDVKM. CDR3 loop: CASTRGLYEQYF. The CDR3 bases are TGTGCCAGCACCAGGGGCCTCTACGAGCAGTACTTC.

This clonotype showed up many times. The junction departs from germline at one end; a sequencing error may be responsible. This rearrangement joins TRBV24-1 to TRBJ1-2; TRBD1 is a possible D gene (5 bases). This CDR3 has 16 residues. CDR1 KGHDR and CDR2 SFDVKD come from the germline V gene. As DNA, the CDR3 is TGCGCCACCAGTGACCCCCAAGCCACAGGAAACTATGGCTACACCTTC. Its protein product is CATSDPQATGNYGYTF.

This clonotype was picked up a small number of times. Given a much more abundant clone one base away, this may be a read error. Since the CDR3 does not end with the conserved phenylalanine or tryptophan, this likely comes from a read error. J is TRBJ1-1 and V is TRBV5-1; D is ambiguous. Germline-derived CDR1 and CDR2 are SGHRS and YFSETQ. This CDR3 spans 14 amino acids. Deletions cut 3 bases from V and 2 bases from J, with 11 bases between. This CDR3 is CASSYAGINTEAFL. In DNA form, the CDR3 reads TGCGCCAGCAGCTACGCCGGGATTAACACTGAAGCTTTCCTT.